The clone carrying this T cell receptor (beta chain) was counted at least ten times. Its specificity is unknown. This entry belongs to a study of Graves' ophthalmopathy and Graves' hyperthyroidism. Overall study results and limits: Most thyroid-expanded clonotypes exceeding 0.001 frequency were also found in blood. Predictions made by the model for ophthalmopathy progression reached 70% to 71% sensitivity and around 73% specificity.

Those donors who had ophthalmopathy presented with moderate-to-severe activity, a CAS of ≥3, a NOSPECS of ≥4 and a duration under 3 months. Patients were left out if they had other autoimmune diseases, uncontrolled infections, pregnancy or lactation. V was pared by 5 bases and J by 5 bases, with 8 bases of the junction left unmatched. Germline V gene lookup returns CDR1 MDHEN and CDR2 SYDVKM. The CDR3 has 14 amino acids. The TCR beta CDR3 regions underwent amplification from RNA transcripts. An initial RT-PCR round employing HTBI primers preceded a second-round multiplex PCR. Each CDR3 protein gets one entry after TCRdb re-called the multiplex PCR reads with MiXCR. Seen here are about 340,000 distinct CDR3 sequences, about a sixth observed once, and the top ten hold roughly an eighth.

This chain uses TRBV28 with TRBJ1-1, with 7 bases aligning to TRBD1. Sequenced: peripheral blood. This clonotype was sampled from an adult man with Graves' ophthalmopathy. The CDR3 nucleotides are TGTGCCAGCAGTCCATGGGACAGTGGGACTGAAGCTTTCTTT. It yields the protein CASSPWDSGTEAFF.